These 31 T cell receptor beta chains were all obtained from the same sample, sequenced in a study of T-cell reconstitution after alpha-beta-depleted transplantation in children. As it was prepared, the TCRbeta library received unique molecular identifiers. TCRdb processed the PCR reads anew with MiXCR; each CDR3 protein has one entry. The data hold about 300,000 distinct CDR3 sequences, with almost 8% observed a single time. These TCRs are of unknown antigen specificity. Whole-study findings and limits: At one year after transplant, newly produced T cells mostly accounted for T-cell counts and diversity.

Sequenced here: peripheral blood, sampled 360 days after TCRalphabeta/CD19-depleted stem cell transplant. The receptors come from a female patient aged 2 to 10 who had a stem cell transplant for Fanconi anemia, so the T cells may come from the graft donor.

At least ten counts were recorded for this clonotype. This chain connects TRBV5-5 to TRBJ2-2, with TRBD2 matching 13 bases. Looked up from germline, CDR1 is SGHKS and CDR2 is YYEKEE (reference sequence). The ends lost 3 bases at V and 4 bases at J; junction bases unmatched: 9. CDR3 size: 18 residues. CDR3: CASSSGELAGGPTGELFF. Here the CDR3 DNA reads TGTGCCAGCAGCTCCGGGGAACTAGCGGGAGGGCCCACCGGGGAGCTGTTTTTT.

This clonotype was seen more than once but under ten times. This chain uses TRBV7-2 with TRBJ2-5; a weak D match, TRBD1 (6 bases). With 6 bases removed from V and 5 bases from J, the gap between germline ends came to 19 bases. The CDR3 covers 15 residues. CDR1 is SGHTA and CDR2 is FQGNSA in the germline V gene. CDR3 bases: TGTGCCAGCAGTTACCAACAGGGAATCGGTGAGACCCAGTACTTC. Residues: CASSYQQGIGETQYF.

This clonotype was observed at least ten times. The V call is TRBV28, the J call TRBJ1-2; 9 nucleotides match TRBD1. The CDR3 extends over 18 amino acids. Germline values: CDR1 MDHEN, CDR2 SYDVKM. V was pared by 7 bases and J by 5 bases, with 20 bases of the junction left unmatched. The CDR3 DNA follows: TGTGCCAGCAAAGGTTTCACCTACCCGGGACAGGGAGGGTATGGCTACACCTTC. This sequence encodes CASKGFTYPGQGGYGYTF.

This clonotype was observed a handful of times. V gene TRBV18 combines with J gene TRBJ2-7; 12 bases match TRBD2. V was pared by 0 bases and J by 3 bases, with 0 bases of the junction left unmatched. In germline, CDR1 is KGHSH, CDR2 LQKENI. The CDR3 runs 15 residues. The CDR3 DNA follows: TGTGCCAGCTCACCACCGACTAGCGGGGGCTACGAGCAGTACTTC. Encoded protein: CASSPPTSGGYEQYF.

This clonotype has at least ten counts. V and J are TRBV6-5 and TRBJ2-1; D not resolved. Between the trimmed V and J ends, which lost 6 bases and 0 bases, there was a span of 12 bases. Germline V CDR1 and CDR2: MNHEY, SVGAGI. The length of the CDR3 is 15 residues. The CDR3 DNA is TGTGCCAGCAGCCTTGACAACCTCTCCTACAATGAGCAGTTCTTC. This gives the protein CASSLDNLSYNEQFF.

This clonotype was counted a few times. The gene calls are TRBV28 and TRBJ2-3; no clear D gene. The CDR3 length is 12 residues. V was pared by 7 bases and J by 7 bases, with 12 bases between. CDR1 is MDHEN, CDR2 SYDVKM, per germline. CDR3 region: CASTRTHHTQYF. The CDR3 bases are TGTGCCAGCACTAGGACCCACCATACGCAGTATTTT.

This chain links TRBV7-9 with TRBJ2-7; possible D gene TRBD1, 5 bases. V was pared by 5 bases and J by 7 bases, with 15 bases between. Germline CDR1 reads SEHNR; CDR2 reads FQNEAQ (reference sequence). The CDR3 totals 13 residues. The CDR3 spells CASSQTQGGEQYV. CDR3 coding DNA: TGTGCCAGCAGCCAAACCCAGGGTGGGGAGCAGTACGTC.

The chain uses TRBV10-3 and TRBJ1-2; no firm D call. Germline V gene sequence: CDR1 ENHRY, CDR2 SYGVKD. The CDR3 length is 15 residues. The V and J ends lost 4 bases and 6 bases respectively, with 18 bases between them. The CDR3 sequence: CAISVVPGLVDGYTF. The CDR3 DNA reads as TGTGCCATCAGTGTTGTCCCGGGGTTGGTAGATGGCTACACCTTC.

This clonotype was detected a few times. This rearrangement joins TRBV4-1 to TRBJ2-7; a weak D match, TRBD2 (5 bases). Germline V gives CDR1 MGHRA, CDR2 YSYEKL. The CDR3 length is 15 residues. Trimming took 1 base from V and 0 from J, leaving 10 bases between them. The chain's CDR3 is CASSQGTGVSYEQYF. The DNA of the CDR3 is TGCGCCAGCAGCCAAGGTACCGGGGTCTCCTACGAGCAGTACTTC.

This clonotype was counted a few times. The chain combines TRBV4-3 with TRBJ2-2, with D possibly matching TRBD2 (5 bases). The CDR3 covers 14 residues. Germline CDR1 and CDR2: LGHNA and YSLEER. Trimming left V 6 bases short and J 4 bases short, with 12 bases between. The CDR3 sequence is CASRVRVTTGELFF. CDR3 bases: TGCGCCAGCAGGGTGCGGGTCACCACCGGGGAGCTGTTTTTT.

V usage is TRBV12-3 or TRBV12-4 and J usage is TRBJ2-2; 15 bases map to TRBD2. J gave up 7 bases and V 5 bases, and 8 bases lay outside the gene matches. This CDR3 region has 17 residues. The chain's CDR3 is CASSLSRTSGGVGELFF. In DNA form, the CDR3 reads TGTGCCAGCAGTCTCTCCAGGACTAGCGGGGGGGTCGGGGAGCTGTTTTTT.

This chain uses TRBV4-3 with TRBJ1-3; 8 bases line up with TRBD1. In germline, CDR1 is LGHNA, CDR2 YSLEER. This CDR3 region has 16 residues. The V gene end was trimmed by 1 base and the J gene end by 4 bases; junction bases not matched to a gene: 6. In DNA form, the CDR3 reads TGCGCCAGCAGCCAAGGGGACAGGCTCCGAGGAAACACCATATATTTT. Its protein product is CASSQGDRLRGNTIYF.

This clonotype has ten or more counts. The chain carries TRBV5-1 and TRBJ2-1; 10 nucleotides align to TRBD2. V dropped 0 bases and J dropped 4; count of bases not matched to a gene: 7. The CDR3 extends over 17 amino acids. Germline V CDR1 and CDR2: SGHRS, YFSETQ. This CDR3 reads CASSLEISSGGYNEQFF. In nucleotides, the CDR3 is TGCGCCAGCAGCTTGGAGATAAGTAGCGGGGGGTACAATGAGCAGTTCTTC.

There are many counts of this clonotype. The chain uses TRBV20-1 and TRBJ2-3; TRBD2 might be the D (6 bases). The CDR3 is 15 amino acids. CDR1 DFQATT and CDR2 SNEGSKA come from the germline V gene (reference sequence). Trimming pared 3 bases from V and 9 bases from J, leaving 22 bases between. CDR3 bases: TGCAGTGCTAGGGAGGGAGTAGGAAGGGGTAGGACGCAGTATTTT. Its protein is CSAREGVGRGRTQYF.

This clonotype was found a few times. The chain employs TRBV11-2 and TRBJ1-1; TRBD1 matches at 11 bases. The length of the CDR3 is 17 residues. Trimming removed 5 bases from V and 6 bases from J; junction bases left unmatched: 14. Germline V gene sequence: CDR1 SGHAT, CDR2 FQNNGV. The CDR3 loop reads CASSLTGTGGVGAEAFF. The CDR3 DNA reads TGTGCCAGCAGCCTGACCGGGACAGGGGGAGTTGGGGCTGAAGCTTTCTTT.

This clonotype was counted many times. The chain carries TRBV20-1 and TRBJ2-1; the match to TRBD2 covers 9 bases. This CDR3 region has 15 residues. The junction had 7 bases not matched to a gene; V was cut back by 0 bases and J by 7 bases. CDR1 is DFQATT, CDR2 SNEGSKA, per germline (reference sequence). The CDR3 sequence: CSARDRSGSGNEQFF. CDR3 in DNA: TGCAGTGCTAGAGATCGTAGCGGGAGTGGGAATGAGCAGTTCTTC.

This clonotype was counted at least ten times. The junction does not match germline at one end; this may be a read error. The rearrangement joins TRBV7-7 to TRBJ2-3, with D possibly matching TRBD2 (6 bases). Germline V gene sequence: CDR1 SSHAT, CDR2 FNYEAQ (reference sequence). This CDR3 region has 15 residues. For the CDR3, the DNA is TGTGCTAGCAGCTTAGCGGCAGGAAGCACAGATACGCAGTATTTT. Translated: CASSLAAGSTDTQYF.

This clonotype was picked up many times. The chain is built from TRBV20-1 and TRBJ2-3; 7 positions agree with TRBD1. The ends lost 3 bases at V and 3 bases at J; junction bases unmatched: 3. Germline values: CDR1 DFQATT, CDR2 SNEGSKA (reference sequence). The CDR3 consists of 13 residues. The CDR3 sequence: CSASSTGTDTQYF. The CDR3 coding sequence is TGCAGTGCTAGCTCGACAGGGACAGATACGCAGTATTTT.

This clonotype was detected ten times or more. The chain couples TRBV29-1 to TRBJ2-7; 9 bases map to TRBD1. CDR1 SQVTM and CDR2 ANQGSEA come from the germline V gene. The CDR3 is 15 amino acids. The ends lost 1 base at V and 0 bases at J; junction bases unmatched: 4. The CDR3 DNA reads TGCAGCGTTGAAGGGACAGGGGTCTTCTCCTACGAGCAGTACTTC. Translation gives CSVEGTGVFSYEQYF.

This chain links TRBV10-3 with TRBJ1-6; no firm D call. The CDR3 covers 13 residues. Germline loops: CDR1 ENHRY, CDR2 SYGVKD. Trimming took 0 bases from V and 9 from J, leaving 6 bases between them. The CDR3 loop reads CAISESSSSPLHF. In DNA, the CDR3 is TGTGCCATCAGTGAGTCGAGTAGTTCACCCCTCCACTTT.

The chain joins TRBV5-7 to TRBJ2-6; perhaps TRBD1 as D (6 bases). TRBV5-7 is an ORF, with its function uncertain. Deletions cut 6 bases from V and 1 base from J, with 17 bases between. The length of the CDR3 is 17 residues. CDR3 residues: CASNLWVGASGANVLTF. In DNA form, the CDR3 reads TGTGCCAGCAACCTGTGGGTGGGGGCGTCTGGGGCCAACGTCCTGACTTTC.

This chain links TRBV11-2 with TRBJ2-5; D is uncertain. Germline CDR1 and CDR2: SGHAT and FQNNGV. This CDR3 region has 11 residues. V was trimmed by 6 bases and J by 7 bases, leaving 9 bases between them. In nucleotides, the CDR3 is TGTGCCAGCAGGGAGTCCGGGACCCAGTACTTC. Translating it yields CASRESGTQYF.

There are many counts of this clonotype. The rearrangement uses TRBV24-1 and TRBJ2-1; 8 nucleotides align to TRBD2. Losses at the gene ends were 3 bases for V and 7 bases for J; bases not matched to a gene: 10. The CDR3 is 16 residues long. CDR1 and CDR2 from the germline V gene are KGHDR and SFDVKD. The CDR3 DNA reads TGTGCCACCAGTGATCCGGGGGGGGATAAGCGAAATGAGCAGTTCTTC. It specifies CATSDPGGDKRNEQFF.

The table lists this clonotype with many counts. V and J are TRBV6-1 and TRBJ1-5, with D possibly TRBD1 on 6 matching bases. CDR1 MNHNS and CDR2 SASEGT come from the germline V gene. Trimming cost V 6 bases and J 0 bases, with 15 bases left between them. The CDR3 loop spans 16 amino acids. The CDR3 is CASRAQGLHSNQPQHF. The CDR3 nucleotides are TGTGCCAGCAGGGCACAGGGCCTACATAGCAATCAGCCCCAGCATTTT.

This clonotype was picked up many times. The chain joins TRBV14 to TRBJ2-3; TRBD2 is a possible D gene (5 bases). The CDR3 is 16 residues long. The V gene's germline CDR1 is SGHDN and CDR2 FVKESK. Trimming stripped 4 bases from V and 3 bases from J, with 17 bases between. The CDR3 reads CASSLSSLGLTDTQYF. CDR3 in DNA: TGTGCCAGCAGCCTCTCCTCACTAGGCCTTACAGATACGCAGTATTTT.

The table lists this clonotype with many counts. V is TRBV5-1 and J is TRBJ2-7; D unclear. The CDR3 is made up of 13 amino acids. Germline values: CDR1 SGHRS, CDR2 YFSETQ. Trimming stripped 3 bases from V and 3 bases from J, with 10 bases between. CDR3 DNA sequence: TGCGCCAGCAGCTCGACACCGGACTACGAGCAGTACGTC. Amino acid sequence: CASSSTPDYEQYV.

This clonotype was recorded a few times. The CDR3 DNA reads as TGTGCCAGCAGTCGGGAGGCTGGAAACACCATATATTTT. Translation gives CASSREAGNTIYF. The rearrangement links TRBV3-1 to TRBJ1-3; D gene ambiguous. Germline V CDR1 and CDR2: LGHDT, YNNKEL (reference sequence). The CDR3 has 13 amino acids. V was shortened by 6 bases and J by 2 bases, with 8 bases between the two germline ends.

There are many counts of this clonotype. The gene calls are TRBV12-3 or TRBV12-4 and TRBJ1-3; the D is unclear. The V and J ends lost 6 bases and 2 bases respectively, with 14 bases between them. This CDR3 contains 15 residues. The CDR3 coding sequence is TGTGCCAGCAGCCTTCTTGTGGCTACTGGAAACACCATATATTTT. Amino acid sequence: CASSLLVATGNTIYF.

In its sample, this clonotype was seen many times. The genes are TRBV12-3 or TRBV12-4 and TRBJ2-5; D may be TRBD2 (7 bases). V was pared by 5 bases and J by 5 bases, with 12 bases between. This CDR3 spans 13 amino acids. This chain's CDR3 is CASSIGGRETQYF. The CDR3 DNA sequence: TGTGCCAGCAGTATCGGGGGGCGGGAGACCCAGTACTTC.

The chain carries TRBV5-6 and TRBJ1-1, with TRBD1 identical over 7 bases. J gave up 5 bases and V 4 bases, and 14 bases lay outside the gene matches. The germline V gene encodes CDR1 SGHDT and CDR2 YYEEEE. The CDR3 spans 16 residues. The CDR3: CASSTTRQGRRTEAFF. For the CDR3, the DNA is TGTGCCAGCAGCACCACCCGACAGGGACGAAGAACTGAAGCTTTCTTT.

This clonotype was recorded many times. This chain links TRBV15 with TRBJ2-7; 8 bases agree with TRBD2. Germline loops: CDR1 LNHNV, CDR2 YYDKDF (reference sequence). The length of the CDR3 is 15 residues. Trimming at V came to 5 bases and at J to 0 bases, leaving 6 bases not matched to a gene. The chain's CDR3 is CATSLSGVVSYEQYF. The CDR3 DNA is TGTGCCACCAGCCTTAGCGGGGTGGTCTCCTACGAGCAGTACTTC.